This T cell receptor (beta chain) derives from a study of cytomegalovirus exposure and HLA in healthy donors. The germline CDR1 and CDR2 sequences are SGHVS and FNYEAQ. J lost 12 bases, V lost 5 bases, and 6 bases had no gene match. The CDR3 covers 12 residues. Broader study findings: The study designated 164 TCR beta chains cytomegalovirus-associated.

The study ran its PCR with 60 Vbeta and 13 Jbeta primers. The repertoire was sequenced with immunoSEQ multiplex PCR; TCRdb's copy has only in-frame clones and lacks some. This table holds about 130,000 clones. Remarks on this clone: Antigen unknown.

The sequencing sample was made of PBMCs. This rearrangement joins TRBV7-6 to TRBJ1-4, with TRBD1 matching over 7 bases. The sequence was collected from a woman aged 55-70 years in good health and CMV-seronegative. CDR3 DNA sequence: TGTGCCAGCAGCCCTGACAGGGAGGAACTGTTTTTT. Translating gives CASSPDREELFF.